A selection of T cell receptor beta chains follows, all from one sample in a study of blood T cell repertoires in COVID-19. Profiling relied on immunoSEQ multiplex PCR, and the TCRdb table lists in-frame clones only, not all of them. In the table there are 150,000 or so clones, 70% to 90% of which are singletons. Source material: peripheral blood. The origin of the receptors is a man aged 50-60 years with active or convalescent COVID-19. Each CDR3 is given with its conserved first and last residue.

CDR3 length: 13
V gene: TRBV7-3
CDR3 protein: CASSKSLGDTQYF

CDR3 length: 17
V gene: TRBV7-8
CDR3 protein: CASSLHVDRGGHTEAFF

CDR3 length: 14
V gene: TRBV5-1
CDR3 protein: CASSETVDNEKLFF

CDR3 length: 14
V gene: TRBV10-3
CDR3 protein: CAIRGGLGPDTQYF

CDR3 length: 15
V gene: TRBV10-3
CDR3 protein: CAARGGQGVWETQYF

CDR3 length: 15
V gene: TRBV6-5
CDR3 protein: CASSYSIEPIYGYTF

CDR3 length: 14
V gene: TRBV4-2
CDR3 protein: CASSPGTVPYEQYF

CDR3 length: 16
V gene: TRBV7-9
CDR3 protein: CASSPHREPMNTEAFF

CDR3 length: 12
V gene: TRBV6-5
CDR3 protein: CASQGVENTIYF

CDR3 length: 13
V gene: TRBV29-1
CDR3 protein: CSVQETDTYEQYF

CDR3 length: 15
V gene: TRBV5-4
CDR3 protein: CAVSGTIMGVGELFF

CDR3 length: 19
V gene: TRBV7-8
CDR3 protein: CASSLGRSQGGSAHYGYTF

CDR3 length: 17
V gene: TRBV5-4
CDR3 protein: CASSGGLAGVDTGELFF

CDR3 length: 15
V gene: TRBV27
CDR3 protein: CASSFWGSSDTEAFF

CDR3 length: 14
V gene: TRBV7-2
CDR3 protein: CASTSTGGLETQYF

CDR3 length: 15
V gene: TRBV6-5
CDR3 protein: CASSYSAIPGNTIYF

CDR3 length: 16
V gene: TRBV18
CDR3 protein: CASSSGLAGGADTQYF

CDR3 length: 16
V gene: TRBV12-5
CDR3 protein: CASGRRETGATGELFF

CDR3 length: 17
V gene: TRBV13
CDR3 protein: CASRLTTSDRSDNEQFF

CDR3 length: 14
V gene: TRBV13
CDR3 protein: CASSLPSGYNEQFF

CDR3 length: 14
V gene: TRBV3-1/TRBV3-2
CDR3 protein: CASSQTTSSDTQYF

CDR3 length: 13
V gene: TRBV4-2
CDR3 protein: CASSQAPVVLRAF

CDR3 length: 13
V gene: TRBV11-3
CDR3 protein: CASSLFLQETQYF

CDR3 length: 13
V gene: TRBV5-6
CDR3 protein: CASSTPNTGELFF

CDR3 length: 15
V gene: TRBV7-9
CDR3 protein: CASSSQGYSNQPQHF

CDR3 length: 15
V gene: TRBV11-2
CDR3 protein: CASSLVAGGPYEQYF

CDR3 length: 14
V gene: TRBV6-5
CDR3 protein: CASTSSGRLNEQFF

CDR3 length: 22
V gene: TRBV19
CDR3 protein: CASSIGGRGGLAGSRSYNEQFF

CDR3 length: 15
V gene: TRBV6-5
CDR3 protein: CASSLSGRATDTQYF

CDR3 length: 11
V gene: TRBV27
CDR3 protein: CASSPLYEQYF

CDR3 length: 15
V gene: TRBV5-4
CDR3 protein: CASTKDRGVGNIQYF

CDR3 length: 13
V gene: TRBV12-3/TRBV12-4
CDR3 protein: CASTDRDLGELFF

CDR3 length: 14
V gene: TRBV5-1
CDR3 protein: CASSLVLADYGYTF

CDR3 length: 15
V gene: TRBV7-2
CDR3 protein: CASSLSGQGGAGYTF

CDR3 length: 14
V gene: TRBV7-8
CDR3 protein: CASRSDSFSYGYTF

CDR3 length: 16
V gene: TRBV18
CDR3 protein: CASSDTGGPLSNEQFF

CDR3 length: 14
V gene: TRBV19
CDR3 protein: CASRWVQGNTEAFF

CDR3 length: 17
V gene: TRBV18
CDR3 protein: CASSPVLAGPHGNEQFF

CDR3 length: 15
V gene: TRBV2
CDR3 protein: CASSEQGAGNQPQHF

CDR3 length: 15
V gene: TRBV7-8
CDR3 protein: CASSLEGQGAGEQYF

CDR3 length: 14
V gene: TRBV7-9
CDR3 protein: CASGRGDFAYEQYF